This is a list of T cell receptor beta chains from one sample in a study of blood T cell repertoires in COVID-19. Sequencing used immunoSEQ multiplex PCR; TCRdb keeps in-frame clones, though not all of them. The sample gives 200,000 to 300,000 clones, approximately 84% of which show up once; around 2.9% is in the top ten. Sequences were obtained from peripheral blood. These receptors were collected from a woman in her 30s who had recovered from COVID-19. Both conserved end residues are part of each CDR3. Fields, in order: J gene, D gene, clone size, V gene, CDR3 DNA, CDR3 protein. The D gene is left open where the match is weak. Expanded clones are given a class, and other clones once, few, many or no size at all.

j_call: TRBJ1-5; d_call: TRBD1; clone_size: few; v_call: TRBV19; cdr3_nt: TGTGCCAGTAGCCCGACAGGGGGCTTAGATTATAGCAATCAGCCCCAGCATTTT; cdr3_aa: CASSPTGGLDYSNQPQHF
j_call: TRBJ2-1; d_call: TRBD1; clone_size: once; v_call: TRBV27; cdr3_nt: TGTGCCAGCTCTTCGACAGGGGCCCAGTTCTTC; cdr3_aa: CASSSTGAQFF
j_call: TRBJ2-7; d_call: NA; clone_size: NA; v_call: TRBV7-9; cdr3_nt: TGTGCCAGCAGCTTTCCCCGACGGGACGAGCAGTACTTC; cdr3_aa: CASSFPRRDEQYF
j_call: TRBJ2-7; d_call: TRBD2; clone_size: NA; v_call: TRBV2; cdr3_nt: TGTGCCAGCAGGGGGCGGGGGTATCACGAGCAGTACTTC; cdr3_aa: CASRGRGYHEQYF
j_call: TRBJ2-7; d_call: NA; clone_size: NA; v_call: TRBV11-2; cdr3_nt: TGTGCCAGCAGGCGCTGGTCACAGGCGAGCTCCTACGAGCAGTACTTC; cdr3_aa: CASRRWSQASSYEQYF
j_call: TRBJ2-7; d_call: NA; clone_size: NA; v_call: TRBV10-3; cdr3_nt: TGTGCCATCAGTGAGTACGTACTGCAGGGAGGCGACGAGCAGTACTTC; cdr3_aa: CAISEYVLQGGDEQYF
j_call: TRBJ2-5; d_call: NA; clone_size: NA; v_call: TRBV19; cdr3_nt: TGTGCCGCAGCGTCGACGGCGGGGGAGACCCAGTACTTC; cdr3_aa: CAAASTAGETQYF
j_call: TRBJ1-4; d_call: NA; clone_size: NA; v_call: TRBV4-3; cdr3_nt: TGCGCCAGCAGCCCCAGAGGGGGTTGGGGGGAAAAACTGTTTTTT; cdr3_aa: CASSPRGGWGEKLFF
j_call: TRBJ2-7; d_call: NA; clone_size: once; v_call: TRBV7-9; cdr3_nt: TGTGCCAGCAGCTTAGTTGGTGCGAGCGAGCAGTACTTC; cdr3_aa: CASSLVGASEQYF
j_call: TRBJ2-3; d_call: NA; clone_size: NA; v_call: TRBV19; cdr3_nt: TGTGCCAGTAGTCTCCTATCTAGCACAGATACGCAGTATTTT; cdr3_aa: CASSLLSSTDTQYF
j_call: TRBJ1-3; d_call: NA; clone_size: NA; v_call: TRBV7-9; cdr3_nt: TGTGCCAGCCTCCAGGTTGGCTCTGGAAACACCATATATTTT; cdr3_aa: CASLQVGSGNTIYF
j_call: TRBJ2-5; d_call: NA; clone_size: once; v_call: TRBV12-2; cdr3_nt: TGTGCAAGTCGCTTGGGTAGCGGGGGGCGATCGGTGGAGACCCAGTACTTC; cdr3_aa: CASRLGSGGRSVETQYF
j_call: TRBJ2-2; d_call: TRBD1; clone_size: NA; v_call: TRBV6-5; cdr3_nt: TGTGCCACCGGGACAGACATTAACACCGGGGAGCTGTTTTTT; cdr3_aa: CATGTDINTGELFF
j_call: TRBJ1-2; d_call: TRBD1; clone_size: NA; v_call: TRBV19; cdr3_nt: TGTGCCAGTAGTGGGACAGGGGCCTATGGCTACACCTTC; cdr3_aa: CASSGTGAYGYTF
j_call: TRBJ1-1; d_call: NA; clone_size: once; v_call: TRBV24-1; cdr3_nt: TGTGCCACCAGTGACTCGTGGCCCGAAGCTTTCTTT; cdr3_aa: CATSDSWPEAFF
j_call: TRBJ2-7; d_call: NA; clone_size: NA; v_call: TRBV6-1; cdr3_nt: TGTGCCAGCAGTGAAGGTATCGGCAGGACCTACGAGCAGTACTTC; cdr3_aa: CASSEGIGRTYEQYF
j_call: TRBJ2-2; d_call: TRBD2; clone_size: NA; v_call: TRBV12-5; cdr3_nt: TGTGCTAGTGGTTTGGACACCGGGAGGCCAGTGGAGCTGTTTTTT; cdr3_aa: CASGLDTGRPVELFF
j_call: TRBJ2-4; d_call: TRBD2; clone_size: NA; v_call: TRBV7-9; cdr3_nt: TGTGCCAGCAGCTTAACTAGCGGGGGTACCCTAGCCAAAAACATTCAGTACTTC; cdr3_aa: CASSLTSGGTLAKNIQYF
j_call: TRBJ1-1; d_call: TRBD1; clone_size: NA; v_call: TRBV28; cdr3_nt: TGTGCCAGCAGTTTATTCTTGACAGGGAAGAACACTGAAGCTTTCTTT; cdr3_aa: CASSLFLTGKNTEAFF
j_call: TRBJ1-2; d_call: NA; clone_size: once; v_call: TRBV2; cdr3_nt: TGTGCCAGCAGGGGCAACCATGGCTACACCTTC; cdr3_aa: CASRGNHGYTF
j_call: TRBJ2-5; d_call: NA; clone_size: NA; v_call: TRBV11-2; cdr3_nt: TGTGCCAGCAGCGCCTTACAGGGAATGGGAGAGACCCAGTACTTC; cdr3_aa: CASSALQGMGETQYF
j_call: TRBJ2-5; d_call: NA; clone_size: NA; v_call: TRBV7-7; cdr3_nt: TGTGCCAGCAGCTTATTTACGGGTTCGGAGACCCAGTACTTC; cdr3_aa: CASSLFTGSETQYF
j_call: TRBJ1-2; d_call: NA; clone_size: NA; v_call: TRBV9; cdr3_nt: TGTGCCAGCAGCCCACTCCCTCAGAGGTGGGTGAATGGCTACACCTTC; cdr3_aa: CASSPLPQRWVNGYTF
j_call: TRBJ2-3; d_call: NA; clone_size: NA; v_call: TRBV9; cdr3_nt: TGTGCCAGCAGCGTATCCCCAGGGATGGTTACAGATACGCAGTATTTT; cdr3_aa: CASSVSPGMVTDTQYF
j_call: TRBJ1-1; d_call: NA; clone_size: NA; v_call: TRBV19; cdr3_nt: TGTGCCAGTAGTCTCGTTGTCGGGGGAACTGAAGCTTTCTTT; cdr3_aa: CASSLVVGGTEAFF
j_call: TRBJ1-6; d_call: NA; clone_size: NA; v_call: TRBV4-1; cdr3_nt: TGCGCCAGCAGCCCTAGCTTAACAAACGGGCTCCTAGGTTCACCCCTCCACTTT; cdr3_aa: CASSPSLTNGLLGSPLHF
j_call: TRBJ1-4; d_call: NA; clone_size: NA; v_call: TRBV21-1; cdr3_nt: TGTGCCAGCAGCACCCAGGGGGCAGCTAATGAAAAACTGTTTTTT; cdr3_aa: CASSTQGAANEKLFF
j_call: TRBJ2-5; d_call: TRBD2; clone_size: NA; v_call: TRBV2; cdr3_nt: TGTGCCAGCAGGGGACTAGCGGGGGCCCGACCGGTGTTATCCCAGTACTTC; cdr3_aa: CASRGLAGARPVLSQYF
j_call: TRBJ1-2; d_call: TRBD1; clone_size: NA; v_call: TRBV28; cdr3_nt: TGTGCCAGCAGTTTGCTCACCAGACAGGGGGTCGGTTATGGCTACACCTTC; cdr3_aa: CASSLLTRQGVGYGYTF
j_call: TRBJ2-5; d_call: NA; clone_size: NA; v_call: TRBV4-1; cdr3_nt: TGCGCCAGCAGCCCCCCTGAGGGGAGGGAGACCCAGTACTTC; cdr3_aa: CASSPPEGRETQYF
j_call: TRBJ2-7; d_call: TRBD1; clone_size: once; v_call: TRBV5-4; cdr3_nt: TGTGCCAGCAGCCACGGGACAGGGACTATGGTTTACGAGCAGTACTTC; cdr3_aa: CASSHGTGTMVYEQYF
j_call: TRBJ2-7; d_call: TRBD1; clone_size: NA; v_call: TRBV7-8; cdr3_nt: TGTGCCAGCAGCGGACGGGACAGGCTATACGAGCAGTACTTC; cdr3_aa: CASSGRDRLYEQYF
j_call: TRBJ1-1; d_call: NA; clone_size: NA; v_call: TRBV9; cdr3_nt: TGTGCCAGCAGCGTAGGGGACACCCAAAGGATGACTGAAGCTTTCTTT; cdr3_aa: CASSVGDTQRMTEAFF
j_call: TRBJ1-2; d_call: TRBD1; clone_size: NA; v_call: TRBV27; cdr3_nt: TGTGCCAGCAGTTCCCGTGAAGGGGGCGGCTATGGCTACACCTTC; cdr3_aa: CASSSREGGGYGYTF
j_call: TRBJ2-5; d_call: NA; clone_size: NA; v_call: TRBV11-3; cdr3_nt: TGTGCCAGCAGCTCCTATCACGGAGAGACCCAGTACTTC; cdr3_aa: CASSSYHGETQYF
j_call: TRBJ2-7; d_call: TRBD2; clone_size: NA; v_call: TRBV4-3; cdr3_nt: TGCGCCAGCAGCCATGGGACTAGCGGCTACGAGCAGTACTTC; cdr3_aa: CASSHGTSGYEQYF
j_call: TRBJ1-1; d_call: TRBD1; clone_size: NA; v_call: TRBV7-2; cdr3_nt: TGTGCCAGCAGCTGGACAGGGATGAACACTGAAGCTTTCTTT; cdr3_aa: CASSWTGMNTEAFF
j_call: TRBJ2-7; d_call: TRBD2; clone_size: NA; v_call: TRBV5-5; cdr3_nt: TGTGCCAGCAGCTTGGATCCGGGACTAAGCATTTTCACCTACGAGCAGTACTTC; cdr3_aa: CASSLDPGLSIFTYEQYF
j_call: TRBJ2-1; d_call: TRBD2; clone_size: NA; v_call: TRBV7-6; cdr3_nt: TGTGCCAGCAGCTTAGTCTCGCGGGGGATTGGTGAGCAGTTCTTC; cdr3_aa: CASSLVSRGIGEQFF
j_call: TRBJ1-6; d_call: TRBD1; clone_size: few; v_call: TRBV7-9; cdr3_nt: TGTGCCAGCAGCTCCTCAAGACAGGGTAATTCACCCCTCCACTTT; cdr3_aa: CASSSSRQGNSPLHF
j_call: TRBJ2-2; d_call: TRBD2; clone_size: NA; v_call: TRBV10-3; cdr3_nt: TGTGCCATCAGTAGTGGGACTACCACCGGGGAGCTGTTTTTT; cdr3_aa: CAISSGTTTGELFF
j_call: TRBJ2-2; d_call: TRBD1; clone_size: NA; v_call: TRBV3-1/TRBV3-2; cdr3_nt: TGTGCCAGCAGCCAAGGACAGGGGGAGACCGGGGAGCTGTTTTTT; cdr3_aa: CASSQGQGETGELFF
j_call: TRBJ1-1; d_call: NA; clone_size: once; v_call: TRBV15; cdr3_nt: TGTGCCACCAGCAGGATGGACAGAGCCAACACTGAAGCTTTCTTT; cdr3_aa: CATSRMDRANTEAFF
j_call: TRBJ1-5; d_call: NA; clone_size: NA; v_call: TRBV13; cdr3_nt: TGTGCCAGCAGCTTAAGGGGCCAGAATCAGCCCCAGCATTTT; cdr3_aa: CASSLRGQNQPQHF
j_call: TRBJ2-5; d_call: TRBD2; clone_size: once; v_call: TRBV2; cdr3_nt: TGTGCCAGCAGTGTTCCAGCGGGGGGGCCGAATTGGCAAGAGACCCAGTACTTC; cdr3_aa: CASSVPAGGPNWQETQYF
j_call: TRBJ1-4; d_call: NA; clone_size: NA; v_call: TRBV21-1; cdr3_nt: TGTGCCAGCACCGCGGACAGGCACGCAACTAATGAAAAACTGTTTTTT; cdr3_aa: CASTADRHATNEKLFF
j_call: TRBJ2-3; d_call: TRBD2; clone_size: NA; v_call: TRBV9; cdr3_nt: TGTGCCAGCAGCGTAGCAGGGGCGGGAGGAGATACGCAGTATTTT; cdr3_aa: CASSVAGAGGDTQYF
j_call: TRBJ1-2; d_call: NA; clone_size: NA; v_call: TRBV7-8; cdr3_nt: TGTGCCAGCAGCCGAGGGGGTTCAGGGGCTGATGGCTACACCTTC; cdr3_aa: CASSRGGSGADGYTF
j_call: TRBJ2-3; d_call: NA; clone_size: once; v_call: TRBV7-3; cdr3_nt: TGTGCCAGCAGCCCCAGCTTGGGGGGTAGCACAGATACGCAGTATTTT; cdr3_aa: CASSPSLGGSTDTQYF
j_call: TRBJ1-5; d_call: TRBD1; clone_size: NA; v_call: TRBV18; cdr3_nt: TGTGCCAGCTCACCACTTGCCGCGACGGGACAGAGCAATCAGCCCCAGCATTTT; cdr3_aa: CASSPLAATGQSNQPQHF
j_call: TRBJ1-2; d_call: TRBD1; clone_size: NA; v_call: TRBV15; cdr3_nt: TGTGCCACCAGCAGGGGAGGACAGGGGGCGAACTATGGCTACACCTTC; cdr3_aa: CATSRGGQGANYGYTF
j_call: TRBJ2-3; d_call: NA; clone_size: NA; v_call: TRBV6-5; cdr3_nt: TGTGCCAGCCGAGACGGGGGTTATACGCAGTATTTT; cdr3_aa: CASRDGGYTQYF
j_call: TRBJ1-6; d_call: NA; clone_size: few; v_call: TRBV6-5; cdr3_nt: TGTGCCAGCAGCGGAACCCAGGGAGGAGCTTCACCCCTCCACTTT; cdr3_aa: CASSGTQGGASPLHF